The sequence of this T cell receptor (beta chain) was determined in a study of T cells after yellow fever vaccination. TCRdb reprocessed the 5' RACE reads with MiXCR, giving one entry per CDR3 protein. The sample shows around 360,000 distinct CDR3 sequences, roughly 12% of them seen only once. The CDR3 extends over 13 amino acids. Trimming shortened V by 1 base and J by 10 bases, and 13 bases separated the two germline ends. Germline lookup yields CDR1 SGHTA and CDR2 FQGTGA. This clonotype occurred many times. Specimen: PBMCs, collected on the day of the first yellow fever vaccination. This chain joins TRBV7-3 and TRBJ1-1; no reliable D call. This receptor was identified in a man aged 18-30 years who received the YFV17D yellow fever vaccine. CDR3 region: CASSLIAGDPAFF. The CDR3 bases are TGTGCCAGCAGCTTAATAGCCGGCGACCCAGCTTTCTTT.